The clone carrying this T cell receptor beta chain was recorded many times. The data were taken from a study of regulatory T cells in long-lasting Graves disease. Documented time point: newly diagnosed GD, antithyroid drugs for less than 3 months. RNA from PBMCs was the source of the TCR library. Through Arm-PCR of CDR3 regions and iRepertoire HTBI primers, TCR beta libraries were built. In TCRdb, the multiplex PCR reads were re-called with MiXCR into one record per CDR3 protein. Among roughly 380,000 distinct CDR3 sequences, over 15% were seen once, and the ten largest hold 25% to 30%. The same data also went into a second study, on T cells in Graves' hyperthyroidism and ophthalmopathy. That investigation notes: In simple terms, a model built on 13 V-J features told ophthalmopathy apart from stable hyperthyroidism.

The TCR was taken from a man aged 35 to 55 with Graves disease. Material: peripheral blood mononuclear cells (PBMCs), obtained at new diagnosis, from a patient treated with antithyroid drugs.

The CDR3 protein is CASRTHENTGELFF. CDR3 bases: TGTGCCAGCAGGACCCATGAGAACACCGGGGAGCTGTTTTTT. The chain links TRBV7-2 to TRBJ2-2; D unclear. Germline V gives CDR1 SGHTA, CDR2 FQGNSA. V was pared by 6 bases and J by 1 base, with 9 bases between. The CDR3 is 14 residues long. The full variable domain, in which reference TRBV7-2 and TRBJ2-2 provide the parts outside the CDR3, is GAGVSQSPSNKVTEKGKDVELRCDPISGHTALYWYRQSLGQGLEFLIYFQGNSAPDKSGLPSDRFSAERTGGSVSTLTIQRTQQEDSAVYLCASRTHENTGELFFGEGSRLTVL.